The source of this T cell receptor beta chain is a study of cytotoxic CD8 clonotypes in ibrutinib-treated CLL. The germline gives CDR1 LNHDA, CDR2 SQIVND (reference sequence). V dropped 0 bases and J dropped 3 bases, with 9 bases sitting between them. This CDR3 has 15 amino acids. Sequencing was designed to attain a depth spanning 1 in 200,000 to 1 in 1 million T cells. Measured with immunoSEQ multiplex PCR; TCRdb has only the in-frame clones, and not every one. The sample has about 29,000 clones, more than 75% seen once. The receptor was derived from a human donor with chronic lymphocytic leukemia. Material: PBMCs, obtained after 36 months of ibrutinib treatment. The chain links TRBV19 to TRBJ1-5, with a weak D call TRBD1 (6 bases). The DNA of the CDR3 is TGTGCCAGTAGTATAGAGGGACAAGTCAATCAGCCCCAGCATTTT. It codes for CASSIEGQVNQPQHF.